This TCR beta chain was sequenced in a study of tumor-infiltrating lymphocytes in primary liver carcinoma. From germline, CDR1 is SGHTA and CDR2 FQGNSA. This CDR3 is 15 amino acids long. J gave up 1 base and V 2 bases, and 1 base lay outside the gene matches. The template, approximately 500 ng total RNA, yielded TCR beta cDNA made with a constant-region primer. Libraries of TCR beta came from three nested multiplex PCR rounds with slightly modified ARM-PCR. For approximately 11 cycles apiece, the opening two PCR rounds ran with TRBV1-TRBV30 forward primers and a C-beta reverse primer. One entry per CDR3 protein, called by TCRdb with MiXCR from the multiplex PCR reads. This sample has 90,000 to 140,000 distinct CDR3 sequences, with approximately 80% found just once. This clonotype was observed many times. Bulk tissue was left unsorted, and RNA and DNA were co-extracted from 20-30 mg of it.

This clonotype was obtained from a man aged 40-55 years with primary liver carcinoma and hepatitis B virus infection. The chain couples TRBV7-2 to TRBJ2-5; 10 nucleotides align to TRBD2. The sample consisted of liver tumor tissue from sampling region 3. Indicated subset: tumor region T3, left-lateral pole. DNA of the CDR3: TGTGCCAGCAGCTTACTAGCGGGAGCCCAAGAGACCCAGTACTTC. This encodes CASSLLAGAQETQYF.